Given below is one T cell receptor (beta chain) in context. Its antigen is unidentified. This specimen comes from a study of T cell responses to AZD1222 COVID-19 vaccine. Study details: Recipients boosted at about 4 weeks or about 12 weeks are pooled. Whole-study findings and limits: Most donors were white British, females outnumbered males, and clonal diversity was possibly underestimated. Vaccine-related CD4 TCRs covered spike, predominating at 160-218 and 743-854. AZD1222 recipients seropositive at baseline numbered only 5 or 6.

This CDR3 region has 15 residues. Trimming cost V 4 bases and J 5 bases, with 18 bases left between them. In germline, CDR1 is SGHRS, CDR2 YFSETQ. Clones were sequenced by immunoSEQ multiplex PCR, and TCRdb holds only the in-frame ones, with some missing. The sample has 130,000 to 150,000 clones; 80% to 90% are singletons. The chain is built from TRBV5-1 and TRBJ1-1, with TRBD1 as a possible D gene (6 bases). The TCR originated in an adult in good health. Sequenced material: peripheral blood, taken on day 0 of AZD1222 vaccination. The CDR3 protein is CASSGTGLIGTEAFF. Written as DNA, the CDR3 is TGCGCCAGCAGCGGTACAGGGTTGATTGGGACTGAAGCTTTCTTT. Full variable domain (rest looked up from reference TRBV5-1 and TRBJ1-1): KAGVTQTPRYLIKTRGQQVTLSCSPISGHRSVSWYQQTPGQGLQFLFEYFSETQRNKGNFPGRFSGRQFSNSRSEMNVSTLELGDSALYLCASSGTGLIGTEAFFGQGTRLTVV.